What follows are 20 T cell receptor beta chains derived from one specimen sequenced in a study of T cell responses to AZD1222 COVID-19 vaccine. The assay was immunoSEQ multiplex PCR, and TCRdb's table has in-frame clones only and misses some. The table lists 95,000 to 100,000 clones, roughly 83% of them singletons. Specimen: peripheral blood, collected 28 days after the second AZD1222 dose. The source of these receptors is an adult who received the AZD1222 COVID-19 vaccine.

The chain joins TRBV19 to TRBJ2-7; 7 nucleotides agree with TRBD1. Germline CDR1 is LNHDA and CDR2 is SQIVND (reference sequence). The CDR3 is 14 amino acids. With 4 bases clipped from V and 1 base from J, the junction kept 4 bases outside the gene matches. The DNA of the CDR3 is TGTGCCAGTAGTAGACAGGGTGGGTCCTACGAGCAGTACTTC. This codes for CASSRQGGSYEQYF.

The J gene is TRBJ1-3, the V gene TRBV9; the D is unclear. The germline gives CDR1 SGDLS, CDR2 YYNGEE. V lost 0 bases and J lost 0, with 19 bases in between. The CDR3 is 19 amino acids. CDR3: CASSVGGSSASLSGNTIYF. The CDR3 coding sequence is TGTGCCAGCAGCGTAGGTGGCTCGTCAGCGTCCCTCTCTGGAAACACCATATATTTT.

The gene calls are TRBV29-1 and TRBJ2-7, with 11 positions matching TRBD2. The V and J ends lost 7 bases and 4 bases, in that order; junction bases with no gene match: 9. The CDR3 has 14 residues. The V gene's germline CDR1 is SQVTM and CDR2 ANQGSEA. CDR3 residues: CSASPGLADYEQYF. The CDR3 region has the DNA TGCAGCGCCTCTCCGGGACTAGCGGATTACGAGCAGTACTTC.

V and J are TRBV19 and TRBJ1-4; no reliable D call. This CDR3 comprises 15 residues. Trimming took off 5 bases at V and 0 bases at J, with 10 bases between the two ends. The germline V gene encodes CDR1 LNHDA and CDR2 SQIVND (reference sequence). The CDR3 here is CASSGRPATNEKLFF. The CDR3 nucleotides read TGTGCCAGTAGTGGCCGTCCGGCAACTAATGAAAAACTGTTTTTT.

Turning to this clone: Additional DNA sequences in this sample encode the identical CDR3. The chain couples TRBV7-9 to TRBJ1-1, with D possibly matching TRBD1 (5 bases). The V and J ends lost 5 bases and 1 base respectively, with 8 bases between them. The CDR3 has 13 amino acids. Per the germline V gene, CDR1 is SEHNR and CDR2 is FQNEAQ (reference sequence). In nucleotides, the CDR3 is TGTGCCAGCAGCACGACAGAGAACACTGAAGCTTTCTTT. Encoded protein: CASSTTENTEAFF.

The chain joins TRBV11-3 to TRBJ1-2, with D maybe TRBD1 (5 bases). V gave up 3 bases and J gave up 2 bases, with 10 bases separating them. This CDR3 has 14 residues. Germline lookup yields CDR1 SGHNT and CDR2 YENEEA. The CDR3, as DNA: TGTGCCAGCAGCTTCGCCGACAGAAACTATGGCTACACCTTC. This encodes CASSFADRNYGYTF.

This clone was recorded a few times. The chain links TRBV15 to TRBJ2-7; D call uncertain. The CDR3 spans 13 residues. With 1 base removed from V and 3 bases from J, the gap between germline ends came to 7 bases. Germline V lookup: CDR1 LNHNV, CDR2 YYDKDF (reference sequence). The CDR3 protein is CATSRGVGYEQYF. The CDR3 DNA reads TGTGCCACCAGCAGAGGGGTCGGCTACGAGCAGTACTTC.

V and J are TRBV7-6 and TRBJ1-2, with D unresolved. The germline V gene has CDR1 SGHVS and CDR2 FNYEAQ. CDR3 length: 13 amino acids. Trimming left V 4 bases short and J 3 bases short, with 9 bases between. The CDR3 reads CASSSARDYGYTF. In DNA form, the CDR3 reads TGTGCCAGCAGCTCGGCGCGGGACTATGGCTACACCTTC.

V is TRBV5-6 and J is TRBJ2-7; 7 nucleotides agree with TRBD2. This CDR3 is built from 15 residues. Trimming cost V 0 bases and J 4 bases; bases outside gene matches: 7. From germline, CDR1 is SGHDT and CDR2 YYEEEE. The CDR3 spells CASSLAGGRGYEQYF. The CDR3 nucleotides read TGTGCCAGCAGCTTGGCCGGAGGGAGGGGATACGAGCAGTACTTC. The whole variable domain, remainder taken from reference TRBV5-6 and TRBJ2-7, is DAGVTQSPTHLIKTRGQQVTLRCSPKSGHDTVSWYQQALGQGPQFIFQYYEEEERQRGNFPDRFSGHQFPNYSSELNVNALLLGDSALYLCASSLAGGRGYEQYFGPGTRLTVT.

The chain employs TRBV5-6 and TRBJ1-4; D gene unclear. The CDR3 has 14 residues. Germline CDR1 is SGHDT and CDR2 is YYEEEE. Trimming pared 0 bases from V and 4 bases from J, leaving 7 bases between. CDR3 loop: CASSLGAINEKLFF. The CDR3 nucleotides read TGTGCCAGCAGCTTGGGGGCGATTAATGAAAAACTGTTTTTT.

The chain is built from TRBV5-6 and TRBJ2-1; D unclear. The germline V and J ends were trimmed by 3 bases and 0 bases, with 4 bases remaining between them. Germline V gene data show CDR1 as SGHDT and CDR2 as YYEEEE. The CDR3 is made up of 13 amino acids. The CDR3 protein is CASSWSSYNEQFF. The CDR3 nucleotides read TGTGCCAGCAGCTGGAGCTCCTACAATGAGCAGTTCTTC.

The chain's CDR3 is CASSSRTSGTDTQYF. The CDR3 DNA is TGTGCCAGCAGCTCTAGGACTAGCGGCACAGATACGCAGTATTTT. V and J are TRBV7-3 and TRBJ2-3; 9 bases fit TRBD2. CDR3 length: 15 residues. V was pared by 4 bases and J by 1 base, with 3 bases of the junction left unmatched. Germline CDR1 and CDR2: SGHTA and FQGTGA.

This chain uses TRBV5-1 with TRBJ1-6; 7 bases fit TRBD1. The CDR3 is 18 residues long. V gave up 4 bases and J gave up 8 bases; unmatched junction bases: 18. The germline V gene has CDR1 SGHRS and CDR2 YFSETQ. DNA for the CDR3: TGCGCCAGCAGCGCCGCCCGGGACAGCTCTCCAGGATATTCACCCCTCCACTTT. Protein: CASSAARDSSPGYSPLHF.

The chain is built from TRBV9 and TRBJ1-3; 7 bases match TRBD1. The V and J ends lost 2 bases and 0 bases, in that order; junction bases with no gene match: 5. The germline CDR1 and CDR2 sequences are SGDLS and YYNGEE. The CDR3 extends over 16 amino acids. CDR3 nucleotide sequence: TGTGCCAGCAGCGTTGAGGCAGGGGGCTCTGGAAACACCATATATTTT. Encoded protein: CASSVEAGGSGNTIYF. The variable domain in full, with the rest retrieved from reference TRBV9 and TRBJ1-3, is DSGVTQTPKHLITATGQRVTLRCSPRSGDLSVYWYQQSLDQGLQFLIQYYNGEERAKGNILERFSAQQFPDLHSELNLSSLELGDSALYFCASSVEAGGSGNTIYFGEGSWLTVV.

The chain has TRBV5-1 and TRBJ1-6; 10 bases fit TRBD1. From germline, CDR1 is SGHRS and CDR2 YFSETQ. This CDR3 spans 15 amino acids. Germline trimming cut 4 bases from V and 10 bases from J; bases unmatched to any gene: 8. The CDR3 loop is CASSPGTGAESPLHF. The CDR3 DNA sequence: TGCGCCAGCAGCCCTGGGACAGGGGCCGAGTCACCCCTCCACTTT.

The V call is TRBV25-1, the J call TRBJ1-6; D is uncertain. This CDR3 has 13 residues. CDR1 and CDR2 from the germline V gene are MGHDK and SYGVNS. Trimming left V 5 bases short and J 14 bases short, with 16 bases between. The CDR3 coding sequence is TGTGCCAGCAGTTTCGGGCAGTCTTCCACCCTCCACTTT. This encodes CASSFGQSSTLHF.

This chain links TRBV2 with TRBJ2-3; D gene uncertain. This CDR3 region has 14 residues. CDR1 and CDR2 (germline): SNHLY, FYNNEI. V lost 6 bases and J lost 2, with 12 bases in between. The CDR3, as DNA: TGTGCCAGCAGCCCCCAGTCATCCACAGATACGCAGTATTTT. Translated, it gives CASSPQSSTDTQYF.

This clone was counted a few times. The V and J genes are TRBV27 and TRBJ2-1; 8 bases are a match to TRBD2. With 3 bases clipped from V and 6 bases from J, the junction kept 10 bases outside the gene matches. The V gene's germline CDR1 is MNHEY and CDR2 SMNVEV (reference sequence). The CDR3 spans 16 residues. The CDR3, as DNA: TGTGCCAGCAGTTTTCTCAGCGGGGGTTTAGGCAATGAGCAGTTCTTC. As protein: CASSFLSGGLGNEQFF.

The V and J genes are TRBV4-1 and TRBJ2-7; D is undetermined. This CDR3 has 14 amino acids. Germline CDR1 reads MGHRA; CDR2 reads YSYEKL. The V end lost 3 bases, the J end lost 5 bases, and 14 bases lay between the germline ends. In nucleotides, the CDR3 is TGCGCCAGCAGCCAGACGGAATTTCGCGACGAGCAGTACTTC. Translation gives CASSQTEFRDEQYF.

The chain has TRBV10-3 and TRBJ1-2, with a tentative D call TRBD1 (6 bases). The CDR3 runs to 12 residues. Looked up from germline, CDR1 is ENHRY and CDR2 is SYGVKD. Trimming pared 8 bases from V and 6 bases from J, leaving 13 bases between. CDR3 in DNA: TGTGCCATCGACCAGGGGATAGATGGCTACACCTTC. The encoded protein is CAIDQGIDGYTF.